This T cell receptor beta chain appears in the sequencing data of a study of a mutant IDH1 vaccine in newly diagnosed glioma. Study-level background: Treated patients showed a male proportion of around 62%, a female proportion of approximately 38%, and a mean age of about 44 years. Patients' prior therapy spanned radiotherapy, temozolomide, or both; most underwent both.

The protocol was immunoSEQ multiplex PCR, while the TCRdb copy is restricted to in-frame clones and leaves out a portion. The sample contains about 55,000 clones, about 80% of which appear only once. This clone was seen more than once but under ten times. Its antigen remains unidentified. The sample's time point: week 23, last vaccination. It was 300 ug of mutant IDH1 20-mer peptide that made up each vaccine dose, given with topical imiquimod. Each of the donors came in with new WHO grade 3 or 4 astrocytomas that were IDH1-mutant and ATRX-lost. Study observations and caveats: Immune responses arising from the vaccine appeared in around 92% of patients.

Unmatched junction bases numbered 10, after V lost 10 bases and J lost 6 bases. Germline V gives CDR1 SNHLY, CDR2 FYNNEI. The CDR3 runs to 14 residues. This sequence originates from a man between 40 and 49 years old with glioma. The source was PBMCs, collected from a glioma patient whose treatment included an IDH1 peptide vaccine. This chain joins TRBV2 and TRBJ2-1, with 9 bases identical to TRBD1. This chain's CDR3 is CATTGTGLSNEQFF. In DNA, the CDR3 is TGTGCCACTACCGGGACAGGGCTGTCCAATGAGCAGTTCTTC.